This T cell receptor (beta chain) was captured in a study of post-analysis software for immune sequencing data. Study context: Relapsing-remitting, secondary progressive and progressive-relapsing forms made up the multiple sclerosis disease courses. Study-level results: Strong co-clustering by F measure was evident for samples that had been prepared in the same batch. Compared with controls, patients had more of about 5 TRBV segments, including TRBV5-6, TRBV5-1 and TRBV20-1.

Sequencing libraries made from TCR beta cDNA carried unique molecular identifiers. From approximately 0.95 to 9.8 million T cells, 450,000 to 550,000 cDNA molecules were obtained. One entry per CDR3 protein results from TCRdb running MiXCR on the PCR reads. The sample contains about 460,000 distinct CDR3 sequences, around 40% of which appear only once. The V gene's germline CDR1 is DFQATT and CDR2 SNEGSKA (reference sequence). This CDR3 is built from 13 residues. Remarks on this clonotype: Its specificity is not known.

The chain couples TRBV20-1 to TRBJ2-7; D perhaps matches TRBD1 (5 bases). The sequence was collected from a girl aged 10 to 17 with multiple sclerosis. Sample: blood. Written as DNA, the CDR3 is TGCAGCGTGCACGCCAGGGCACCCTACGAGCAGTACTTC. It codes for CSVHARAPYEQYF.